Only a few counts were recorded for the clone carrying this T cell receptor beta chain. What it binds is unknown. Per germline, CDR1 MNHEY and CDR2 SVGAGI. V lost 4 bases and J 7 bases, leaving 11 bases between the germline ends. CDR3 length: 13 residues. UMIs and a universal primer site were added when TCR cDNA was made by 5'RACE template switching. TCRdb called the 5' RACE reads again in MiXCR, with one record for every CDR3 protein. This repertoire shows 450,000 to 550,000 distinct CDR3 sequences, about a fifth found once; its top ten account for roughly an eighth. This sample was taken from a study of T cells after yellow fever vaccination. Study conclusions and caveats: Subsequent booster samples again held most clones from primary vaccination (96% CD4, 88% CD8). Relatively few clonotypes were ones that appeared in both CD4 and CD8 compartments.

This chain uses TRBV6-5 with TRBJ2-1, with a tentative D call TRBD1 (5 bases). This sample comprised PBMCs, obtained 15 days after the yellow fever booster vaccination. The TCR sequence derives from a man aged 30 to 39 who received the YFV17D yellow fever vaccine. DNA of the CDR3: TGTGCCAGCAGTTCAGGGCGTCAGAATGAGCAGTTCTTC. Residues: CASSSGRQNEQFF.